This TCR beta chain was obtained from a study of blood T cell repertoires in COVID-19. Study background: PBMCs, B-cell-depleted T cells, or T cells were the source of the cDNA or gDNA that made up the material.

Sequenced by immunoSEQ multiplex PCR; TCRdb stores in-frame clones only, minus some. The repertoire includes roughly 16,000 clones, about 80% of them detected once, and under 35% sits in the top ten. The germline gives CDR1 SNHLY, CDR2 FYNNEI. V shed 2 bases and J shed 6 bases, with 16 bases lying between them. This CDR3 has 15 residues. The V and J genes are TRBV2 and TRBJ1-1; unclear D gene. The sequencing input was peripheral blood. The source of this sequence is a man between 65 and 79 years old with active or convalescent COVID-19. In nucleotides, the CDR3 is TGTGCCAGCAGTGAACGGTCAAAGTGGTACGCTGAAGCTTTCTTT. Its translation: CASSERSKWYAEAFF.